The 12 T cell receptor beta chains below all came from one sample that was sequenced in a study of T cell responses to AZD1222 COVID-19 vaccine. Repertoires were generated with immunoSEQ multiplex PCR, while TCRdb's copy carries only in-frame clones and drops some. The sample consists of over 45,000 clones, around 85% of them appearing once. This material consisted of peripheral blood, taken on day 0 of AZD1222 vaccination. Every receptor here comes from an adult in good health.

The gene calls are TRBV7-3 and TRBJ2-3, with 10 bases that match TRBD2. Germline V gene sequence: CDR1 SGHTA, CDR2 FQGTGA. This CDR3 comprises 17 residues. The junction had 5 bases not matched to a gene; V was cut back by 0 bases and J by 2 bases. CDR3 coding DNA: TGTGCCAGCAGCTTAACCCCTCTAGCGGGAGTCACAGATACGCAGTATTTT. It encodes CASSLTPLAGVTDTQYF.

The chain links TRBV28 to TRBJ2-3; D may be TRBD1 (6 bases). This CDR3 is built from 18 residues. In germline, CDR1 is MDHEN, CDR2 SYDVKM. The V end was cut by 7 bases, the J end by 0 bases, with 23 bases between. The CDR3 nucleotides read TGTGCCAGCACCCCAAGCTTGGACAGATTGAAGAGCACAGATACGCAGTATTTT. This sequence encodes CASTPSLDRLKSTDTQYF.

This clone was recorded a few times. CDR3 amino acids: CASSIGTGHTDTQYF. CDR3 nucleotides: TGTGCCAGTAGTATAGGGACAGGGCACACAGATACGCAGTATTTT. This rearrangement joins TRBV19 to TRBJ2-3, with 8 bases matching TRBD1. The CDR3 runs to 15 residues. V shed 1 base, J shed 2 bases, and the junction held 2 bases outside the gene matches. CDR1 is LNHDA, CDR2 SQIVND, per germline (reference sequence).

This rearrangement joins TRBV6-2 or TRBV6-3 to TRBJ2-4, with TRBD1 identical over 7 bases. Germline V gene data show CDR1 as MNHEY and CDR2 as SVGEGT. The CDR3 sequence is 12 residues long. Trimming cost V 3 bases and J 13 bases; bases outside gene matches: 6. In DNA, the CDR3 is TGTGCCAGCAGTTATGAGGGGGCGCGGCAGTACTTC. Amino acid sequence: CASSYEGARQYF.

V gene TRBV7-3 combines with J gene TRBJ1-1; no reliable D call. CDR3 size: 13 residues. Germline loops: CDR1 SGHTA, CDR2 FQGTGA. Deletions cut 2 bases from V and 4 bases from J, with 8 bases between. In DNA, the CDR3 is TGTGCCAGCAGCTTAGAACGGCTCACTGAAGCTTTCTTT. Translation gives CASSLERLTEAFF.

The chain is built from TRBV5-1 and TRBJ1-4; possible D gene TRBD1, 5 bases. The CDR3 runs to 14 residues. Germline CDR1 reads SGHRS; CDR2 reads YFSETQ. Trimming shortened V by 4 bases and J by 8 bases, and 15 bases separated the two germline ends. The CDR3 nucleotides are TGCGCCAGCAGCCGGGACCCGGAGGAGGAAAAACTGTTTTTT. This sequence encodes CASSRDPEEEKLFF.

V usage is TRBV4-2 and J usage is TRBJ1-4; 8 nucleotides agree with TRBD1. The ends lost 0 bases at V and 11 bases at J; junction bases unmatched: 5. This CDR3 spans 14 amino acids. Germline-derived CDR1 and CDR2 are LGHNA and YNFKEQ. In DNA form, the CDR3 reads TGTGCCAGCAGCCAAGAGACAGGGGTGGGCAAACTGTTTTTT. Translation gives CASSQETGVGKLFF.

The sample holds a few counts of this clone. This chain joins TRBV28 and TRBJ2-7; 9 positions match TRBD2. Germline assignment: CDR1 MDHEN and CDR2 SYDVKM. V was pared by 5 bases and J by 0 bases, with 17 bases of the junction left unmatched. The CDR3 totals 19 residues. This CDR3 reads CASSEDPPLREGSSYEQYF. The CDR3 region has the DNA TGTGCCAGCAGTGAGGACCCACCACTGCGGGAGGGGAGCTCCTACGAGCAGTACTTC.

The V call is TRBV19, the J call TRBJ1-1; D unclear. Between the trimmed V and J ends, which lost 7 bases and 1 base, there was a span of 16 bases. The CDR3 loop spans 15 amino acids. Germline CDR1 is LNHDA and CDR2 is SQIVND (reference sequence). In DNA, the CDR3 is TGTGCCAGTATTTCAACCTGGACCTGGAACACTGAAGCTTTCTTT. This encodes CASISTWTWNTEAFF. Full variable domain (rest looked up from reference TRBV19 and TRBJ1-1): DGGITQSPKYLFRKEGQNVTLSCEQNLNHDAMYWYRQDPGQGLRLIYYSQIVNDFQKGDIAEGYSVSREKKESFPLTVTSAQKNPTAFYLCASISTWTWNTEAFFGQGTRLTVV.

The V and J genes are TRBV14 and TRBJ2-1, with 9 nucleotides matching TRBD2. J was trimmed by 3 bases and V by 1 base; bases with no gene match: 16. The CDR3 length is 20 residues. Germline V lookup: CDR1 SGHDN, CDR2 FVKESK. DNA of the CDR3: TGTGCCAGCAGCCAAGTTCCCGGGACTAGCTCTTTTTTGGGCTACAATGAGCAGTTCTTC. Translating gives CASSQVPGTSSFLGYNEQFF. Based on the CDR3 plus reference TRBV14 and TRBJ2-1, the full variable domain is EAGVTQFPSHSVIEKGQTVTLRCDPISGHDNLYWYRRVMGKEIKFLLHFVKESKQDESGMPNNRFLAERTGGTYSTLKVQPAELEDSGVYFCASSQVPGTSSFLGYNEQFFGPGTRLTVL.

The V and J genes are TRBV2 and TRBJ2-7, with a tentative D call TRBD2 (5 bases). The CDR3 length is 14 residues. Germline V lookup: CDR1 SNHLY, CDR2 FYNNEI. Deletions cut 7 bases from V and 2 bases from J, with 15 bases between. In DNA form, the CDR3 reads TGTGCCAGCAAATCAGCAGGAGGACCCTACGAGCAGTACTTC. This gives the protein CASKSAGGPYEQYF.

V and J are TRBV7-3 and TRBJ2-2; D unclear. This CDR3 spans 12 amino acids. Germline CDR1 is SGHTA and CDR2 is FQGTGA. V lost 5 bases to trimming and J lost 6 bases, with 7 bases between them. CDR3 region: CASSRPPGELFF. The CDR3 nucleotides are TGTGCCAGCAGCCGGCCCCCCGGGGAGCTGTTTTTT.